This T cell receptor beta chain was identified in a study of CD8 T cells in Susac syndrome. Peripheral blood CD8+ and CD4+ T cells were profiled by TCR beta sequencing. Those who served as multiple sclerosis controls were treatment-naive patients with stable or active relapsing-remitting disease. TEMRA cells were FACS-enriched, while CD8+ and CD4+ T cells were negatively isolated. When the RNA was reverse transcribed, random hexamers were used with an input of about 0.5 to 1 ug. Coverage of TCR beta CDR3 amplification by immunoSEQ multiplex PCR extended to 54 Vbeta and 13 Jbeta. A single record per CDR3 protein comes from TCRdb applying MiXCR to the immunoSEQ multiplex PCR reads. The sample includes about 300,000 distinct CDR3 sequences, 92% of them seen just once. This clonotype was picked up one time. The CDR3 is made up of 12 amino acids. The germline V gene has CDR1 SGHTS and CDR2 YDEGEE. The V gene lost 5 bases and the J gene lost 9 bases, with 12 bases spanning the gap.

The genes are TRBV5-8 and TRBJ2-1, with D possibly matching TRBD2 (5 bases). The clonotype originates from a human donor with multiple sclerosis. Sequenced material: CD4+ T cells from PBMCs. For the CDR3, the DNA is TGTGCCAGCAGTCTCGTGGGGAGTGAGCAGTTCTTC. Amino acids: CASSLVGSEQFF.